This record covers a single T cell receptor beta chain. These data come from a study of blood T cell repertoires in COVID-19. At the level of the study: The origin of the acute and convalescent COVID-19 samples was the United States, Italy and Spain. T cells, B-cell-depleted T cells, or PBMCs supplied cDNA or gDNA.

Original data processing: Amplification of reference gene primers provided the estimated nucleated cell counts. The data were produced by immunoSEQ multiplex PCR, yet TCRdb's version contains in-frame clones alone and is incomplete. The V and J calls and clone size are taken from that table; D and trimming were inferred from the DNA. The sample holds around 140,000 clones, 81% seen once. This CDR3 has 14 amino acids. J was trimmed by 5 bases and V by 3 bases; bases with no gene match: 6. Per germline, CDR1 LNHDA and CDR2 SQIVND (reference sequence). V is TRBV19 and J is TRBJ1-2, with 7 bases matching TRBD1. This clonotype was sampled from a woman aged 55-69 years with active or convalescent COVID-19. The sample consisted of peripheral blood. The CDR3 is CASSIGGQEYGYTF. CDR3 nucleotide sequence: TGTGCCAGTAGTATTGGCGGACAGGAATATGGCTACACCTTC.